This T cell receptor beta chain was retrieved from a study of spatial heterogeneity in lung cancer (dated by TCRdb to about 2019). General notes on the study: Beta-chain transcripts were consistently detected in greater numbers than alpha-chain transcripts, which likely reflects a higher abundance of beta-chain transcripts. The study linked features of the TCR repertoire to counts of nonsynonymous mutations, which were determined by whole-exome sequencing of tumor tissue. In the raw uncorrected reads, each unique combination of TCR and UMI appeared on average more than ten times. At surgery, hundreds of tumor regions, approximately 64 matched nontumor lung samples and 56 PBMC samples were TCR-sequenced for both alpha and beta chains. The study quantitatively compared TCR alpha and beta repertoires across multiple tumor regions, matched nontumor lung and blood in non-small cell lung cancer.

The sample's time point, from its label and the paper: sample taken at primary tumor resection. Samples were obtained from fewer than 80 patients with early-stage, untreated non-small cell lung cancer from the lung TRACERx cohort. Without any cell sorting, TCR sequencing was performed on whole RNA extracted either from tumor and nontumor lung tissue or from cryopreserved PBMC samples. Only patients with enough RNA available from two or more tumor regions were chosen for TCR sequencing. The library relied on 5' RACE. The sample was run on a NextSeq 500. The TCR library protocol attached a unique molecular identifier to each TCR cDNA molecule to allow correction of PCR and sequencing errors. Turning to the authors' computational methods: Decombinator tools were used for TCR identification, UMI-based error correction and CDR3 extraction. TCRs above a frequency of 2 per 1,000, corresponding to the top 1% of the tumor frequency distribution, were defined as expanded. Renyi diversity was calculated using the R vegan package after each repertoire was subsampled 100 times to 5,000 TCRs. CDR3 similarity networks were built from amino acid triplet string-kernel similarity, connecting CDR3s with pairwise similarity above 0.82. Starting from the raw public reads, TCRdb applied fastp trimming at Q25, assembled clones with MiXCR and retained in-frame beta chains. Entries that share a CDR3 protein sequence are merged under the most common genes and DNA. The V and J calls and clone size are TCRdb's, not the authors'. In this sample the table shows some 78,000 distinct CDR3 sequences, 8% of which occur a single time. Together, the top ten hold 6.8% of the sample.

This clonotype showed up many times. Its target antigen remains unknown. Base qualities are not provided; no much larger clone lies one nucleotide away. The study at large found these results: Ubiquitous expanded tumor TCRs were found in blood more often at tumor resection than at routine follow-up. Confirming at a functional level the hypothesis that regional TCRs recognize regional mutations was considered to require additional single-cell paired TCR alpha and beta sequencing.

V is pruned by 7 bases and J by 2 bases, leaving 5 bases of the junction without a gene match. CDR1 and CDR2 are read off the germline V gene as SGDLS and YYNGEE. CDR3 length: 14 amino acids, cysteine to phenylalanine. Of all the DNA, just the CDR3 is kept, 42 bases in frame from base 1. The source is a male donor with early-stage non-small cell lung cancer. The chain is assembled from TRBV9 and TRBJ2-7, with TRBD2 identical over 11 junction bases. This material consisted of PBMCs, taken at surgery. This receptor carries the CDR3 CASVGTSGPYEQYF. The nucleotide sequence reads TGTGCCAGCGTGGGGACTAGCGGACCCTACGAGCAGTACTTC.